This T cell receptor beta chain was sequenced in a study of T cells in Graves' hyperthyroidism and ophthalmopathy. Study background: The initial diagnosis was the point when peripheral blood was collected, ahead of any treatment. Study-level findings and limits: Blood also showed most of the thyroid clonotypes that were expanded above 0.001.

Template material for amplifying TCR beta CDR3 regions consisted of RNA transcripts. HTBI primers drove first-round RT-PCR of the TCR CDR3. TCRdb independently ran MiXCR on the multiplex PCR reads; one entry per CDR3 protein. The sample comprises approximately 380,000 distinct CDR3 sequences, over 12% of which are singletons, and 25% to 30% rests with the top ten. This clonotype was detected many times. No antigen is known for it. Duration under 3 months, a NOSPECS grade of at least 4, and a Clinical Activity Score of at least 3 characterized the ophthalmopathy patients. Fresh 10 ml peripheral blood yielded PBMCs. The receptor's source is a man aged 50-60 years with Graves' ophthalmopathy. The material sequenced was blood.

In DNA, the CDR3 is TGTGCCAGCAGCCAAGGGGTTGGACAATGGGGCTACACCTTC. Translation: CASSQGVGQWGYTF. This chain joins TRBV3-1 and TRBJ1-2; D possibly corresponds to TRBD1 (5 bases). The CDR3 totals 14 residues. The V end lost 1 base, the J end lost 8 bases, and 14 bases lay between the germline ends. Germline assignment: CDR1 LGHDT and CDR2 YNNKEL (reference sequence).